The TCR beta chain described here comes from a study of blood T cell repertoires in COVID-19. Study as a whole: The samples span acute and convalescent COVID-19 from the United States, Italy and Spain.

This table comes from immunoSEQ multiplex PCR, and its TCRdb copy is limited to in-frame clones, with some not included. The table shows 200,000 to 250,000 clones, with about 82% occurring only once. Germline values: CDR1 LNHDA, CDR2 SQIVND (reference sequence). V was pared by 6 bases and J by 3 bases, with 9 bases of the junction left unmatched. The CDR3 covers 15 residues. This receptor was taken from a woman in her seventies with COVID-19, enrolled during active disease. This sequence joins TRBV19 and TRBJ2-7; 9 bases fit TRBD1. Input material: peripheral blood. The CDR3 region has the DNA TGTGCCAGTAGACAAGGCGGGACAGGGAGCTACGAGCAGTACTTC. This sequence encodes CASRQGGTGSYEQYF.